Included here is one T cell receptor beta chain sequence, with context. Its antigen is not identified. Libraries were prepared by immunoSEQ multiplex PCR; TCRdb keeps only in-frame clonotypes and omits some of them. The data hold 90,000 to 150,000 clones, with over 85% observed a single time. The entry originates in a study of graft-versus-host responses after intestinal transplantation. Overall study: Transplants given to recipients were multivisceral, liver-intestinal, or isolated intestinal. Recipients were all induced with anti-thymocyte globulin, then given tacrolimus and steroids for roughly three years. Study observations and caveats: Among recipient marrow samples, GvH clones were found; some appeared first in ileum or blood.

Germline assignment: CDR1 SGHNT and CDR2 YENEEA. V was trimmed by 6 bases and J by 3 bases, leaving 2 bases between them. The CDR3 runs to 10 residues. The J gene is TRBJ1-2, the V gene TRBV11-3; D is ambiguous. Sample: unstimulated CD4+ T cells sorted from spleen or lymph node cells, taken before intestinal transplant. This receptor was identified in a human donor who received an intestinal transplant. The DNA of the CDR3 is TGTGCCAGCAGATACTATGGCTACACCTTC. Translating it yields CASRYYGYTF.